The rows below give T cell receptor beta chains drawn from one sample of a study of STAT5B mutations in CD4+ large granular lymphocyte leukemia. Profiling relied on immunoSEQ multiplex PCR, and the TCRdb table lists in-frame clones only, not all of them. The sample contains approximately 35,000 clones, about two thirds of which appear only once. Input material: CD4+ T cells from blood buffy coats. The receptors were gathered from a human donor in good health. Both conserved end residues are part of each CDR3. The D gene is left open where the match is weak. Some rows mark clone size as missing; the rest say once, few, many or name a class of expanded clone.

V gene,D gene,clone size,CDR3 protein
TRBV4-2,TRBD1,-,CASSQAGGANYGYTF
TRBV5-4,-,-,CASSLGYAAFF
TRBV6-5,TRBD1,once,CASSSGQGGNTEAFF
TRBV7-9,-,few,CASSRQDTQYF
TRBV7-7,-,-,CASSSAETQYF
TRBV18,TRBD2,-,CASSQRGDTDTQYF
TRBV12-5,-,-,CASGSGVGEQYF
TRBV6-6,-,-,CASSYEGNSPLHF
TRBV11-3,-,-,CASSFAGADSYEQYF
TRBV19,-,-,CASSIGQGSSPLHF
TRBV4-1,TRBD2,-,CASSQGEGIFTDTQYF
TRBV4-3,-,-,CASSQGGGTGSYGYTF
TRBV12-5,-,once,CASGLGTDYGYTF
TRBV27,TRBD2,-,CASSPRGGVYEQYF
TRBV5-1,TRBD2,-,CASSLEGTSGYNEQFF
TRBV6-5,-,-,CATREQANTEAFF
TRBV2,-,-,CASALYNEQFF
TRBV2,-,-,CASSGRSLTADYTEAFF
TRBV5-1,-,-,CASSLGGQANVLTF
TRBV7-2,-,once,CASSLETGGSVYSPLHF
TRBV7-3,-,-,CASSPPTPGAGSPLHF
TRBV18,-,-,CASSPPGGAGTDTQYF
TRBV19,-,few,CASTPSGGGTEAFF
TRBV7-8,TRBD2,-,CASSSRAGEYEQYF
TRBV6-1,-,-,CASRGTKAGANVLTF
TRBV2,TRBD1,-,CASSEGLTGSQPQHF
TRBV6-1,-,-,CASSEAFGSGANVLTF
TRBV18,-,few,CASSLLVDEQFF
TRBV19,TRBD1,-,CASSISGQGGKLFF
TRBV9,TRBD2,-,CASSVGSGVLSSTDTQYF
TRBV5-1,-,-,CASSLGNYGYTF
TRBV12-2,-,once,CASRLASLGAHEQYF